The 14 T cell receptor beta chains reported below all come from one sample, sequenced in a study of T cells in Graves' hyperthyroidism and ophthalmopathy. It was RNA transcripts that yielded the amplified TCR beta CDR3 regions. HTBI primers were the set used in a first-round RT-PCR of the TCR CDR3. TCRdb passed the multiplex PCR reads through MiXCR, listing each CDR3 protein once. This sample has about 360,000 distinct CDR3 sequences, with roughly 13% found just once. Sequenced input: blood. These TCRs come from a woman under 30 with Graves' hyperthyroidism.

The rearrangement joins TRBV5-4 to TRBJ1-2; TRBD1 matches at 9 bases. Germline lookup yields CDR1 SGHNT and CDR2 YYREEE (reference sequence). The CDR3 length is 16 residues. V was clipped by 4 bases and J by 4 bases; unmatched bases: 11. The CDR3 bases are TGTGCCAGCAGCCCTTTGGGGGGACAGGGCTTCTATGGCTACACCTTC. Translating it yields CASSPLGGQGFYGYTF. Combining the CDR3 with reference TRBV5-4 and TRBJ1-2 gives the whole variable domain ETGVTQSPTHLIKTRGQQVTLRCSSQSGHNTVSWYQQALGQGPQFIFQYYREEENGRGNFPPRFSGLQFPNYSSELNVNALELDDSALYLCASSPLGGQGFYGYTFGSGTRLTVV.

This chain joins TRBV19 and TRBJ1-2; D is unresolved. The CDR3 totals 13 residues. Trimming pared 1 base from V and 2 bases from J, leaving 5 bases between. The germline CDR1 and CDR2 sequences are LNHDA and SQIVND (reference sequence). The DNA of the CDR3 is TGTGCCAGTAGTATAGTGGAGAACTATGGCTACACCTTC. This codes for CASSIVENYGYTF.

This clonotype has ten or more counts. This chain uses TRBV12-3 or TRBV12-4 with TRBJ2-1, with TRBD2 identical over 7 bases. This CDR3 has 14 amino acids. The V segment lost 7 bases and the J segment 6 bases; nucleotides outside the gene matches: 9. DNA for the CDR3: TGTGCCAGCAAACTAACGGGGGGATCCAATGAGCAGTTCTTC. This translates into CASKLTGGSNEQFF.

This clonotype was seen ten or more times. The chain joins TRBV10-3 to TRBJ2-1; the D call may be TRBD1 or TRBD2 (5 bases each). V dropped 4 bases and J dropped 5 bases, with 18 bases sitting between them. Germline loops: CDR1 ENHRY, CDR2 SYGVKD. This CDR3 comprises 16 residues. The CDR3 loop reads CAISGLWGRGDNEQFF. The DNA of the CDR3 is TGTGCCATCAGTGGTTTATGGGGGAGAGGTGACAATGAGCAGTTCTTC.

This clonotype was counted at least ten times. The V call is TRBV12-3 or TRBV12-4, the J call TRBJ2-1; D is unresolved. Trimming left V 6 bases short and J 2 bases short, with 14 bases between. The CDR3 contains 15 residues. CDR3 sequence (DNA): TGTGCCAGCAGCCTACTCCGACCGCCCTACAATGAGCAGTTCTTC. Translation: CASSLLRPPYNEQFF.

In this sample, this clonotype turned up many times. V gene TRBV20-1 combines with J gene TRBJ2-2, with TRBD2 matching over 8 bases. The length of the CDR3 is 12 residues. Germline-derived CDR1 and CDR2 are DFQATT and SNEGSKA (reference sequence). V lost 6 bases and J lost 6; bases outside the gene matches: 3. The CDR3 sequence: CSARGGPGELFF. In nucleotides, the CDR3 is TGCAGTGCCCGCGGGGGGCCCGGGGAGCTGTTTTTT.

This clonotype was recorded many times. The V and J genes are TRBV2 and TRBJ2-3, with unresolved D. Germline CDR1 is SNHLY and CDR2 is FYNNEI. Trimming removed 6 bases from V and 5 bases from J, with 12 bases in between. There are 13 residues in the CDR3. Here the CDR3 DNA reads TGTGCCAGCAGGGGCGCGTCGAGAGATACGCAGTATTTT. Translation gives CASRGASRDTQYF.

The J gene is TRBJ2-3, the V gene TRBV20-1; 9 nucleotides match TRBD2. The CDR3 has 15 amino acids. Per germline, CDR1 DFQATT and CDR2 SNEGSKA (reference sequence). With V trimmed by 6 bases and J by 4 bases, 11 bases remained unmatched. The CDR3: CSADQRGASPDTQYF. DNA for the CDR3: TGCAGTGCCGACCAGCGGGGGGCCAGCCCAGATACGCAGTATTTT.

This clonotype has ten or more counts. V is TRBV20-1 and J is TRBJ1-2; 8 nucleotides line up with TRBD1. The CDR3 runs to 12 residues. Germline V CDR1 and CDR2: DFQATT, SNEGSKA (reference sequence). V trimming: 7 bases; J trimming: 3 bases; junction bases outside the gene matches: 4. Here the CDR3 reads CSVRGQDYGYTF. The CDR3 nucleotides read TGCAGTGTCAGGGGGCAGGACTATGGCTACACCTTC.

This clonotype occurred many times. The chain employs TRBV18 and TRBJ2-7; D perhaps matches TRBD1 (6 bases). This CDR3 region has 16 residues. Germline CDR1 and CDR2: KGHSH and LQKENI. V was cut by 3 bases and J by 2 bases, with 17 bases left in between. This CDR3 reads CASSPVGQTGTYEQYF. The DNA of the CDR3 is TGTGCCAGCTCACCCGTAGGGCAGACAGGAACCTACGAGCAGTACTTC. The full variable domain, with the rest looked up from reference TRBV18 and TRBJ2-7, is NAGVMQNPRHLVRRRGQEARLRCSPMKGHSHVYWYRQLPEEGLKFMVYLQKENIIDESGMPKERFSAEFPKEGPSILRIQQVVRGDSAAYFCASSPVGQTGTYEQYFGPGTRLTVT.

In its sample, this clonotype was seen many times. The chain carries TRBV12-3 or TRBV12-4 and TRBJ2-7; 9 bases fit TRBD1. V shed 6 bases and J 5 bases; nucleotides not matched to a gene: 8. This CDR3 is built from 14 residues. The CDR3: CASSTGQGGNEQYF. DNA for the CDR3: TGTGCCAGCAGCACGGGACAGGGAGGTAACGAGCAGTACTTC.

At least ten counts were recorded for this clonotype. The V and J genes are TRBV10-1 and TRBJ1-1; D is possibly TRBD1 (6 bases). The germline V gene has CDR1 WNHNN and CDR2 SYGVQD (reference sequence). This CDR3 has 14 residues. Trimming pared 5 bases from V and 4 bases from J, leaving 14 bases between. CDR3 loop: CASSTGSEGTEAFF. CDR3 nucleotides: TGCGCCAGCAGTACAGGGTCGGAGGGCACTGAAGCTTTCTTT.

This clonotype was counted many times. The chain couples TRBV28 to TRBJ1-2; TRBD1 matches at 11 bases. V lost 10 bases and J lost 7; bases outside the gene matches: 11. The CDR3 totals 14 residues. CDR1 is MDHEN and CDR2 is SYDVKM in the germline V gene. CDR3 loop: CATLPGQGASGYTF. The DNA of the CDR3 is TGTGCCACTCTCCCAGGACAGGGGGCCAGTGGCTACACCTTC.

This clonotype was detected only a few times. This chain links TRBV5-5 with TRBJ1-4, with unresolved D. There are 14 residues in the CDR3. The ends were cut back, 4 bases at V and 4 bases at J, with 11 bases in the middle. Per the germline V gene, CDR1 is SGHKS and CDR2 is YYEKEE (reference sequence). The CDR3 loop reads CASSKGRDNEKLFF. The CDR3 region has the DNA TGTGCCAGCAGCAAAGGGAGGGATAATGAAAAACTGTTTTTT.